The 3 T cell receptor beta chains given below trace back to one sample, sequenced in a study of response to subunit inactivated influenza vaccine. A single record per CDR3 protein comes from TCRdb applying MiXCR to the RT-PCR reads. The repertoire holds fewer than 600,000 distinct CDR3 sequences, with more than 7% as singletons. This specimen consisted of PBMCs from blood, obtained 23 months after vaccination. The receptors here all came from a man in his fifties or sixties who received an inactivated influenza vaccine.

This clonotype appeared many times. This rearrangement joins TRBV7-9 to TRBJ1-1; 11 nucleotides match TRBD1. V was pared by 5 bases and J by 4 bases, with 9 bases of the junction left unmatched. CDR1 and CDR2 from the germline V gene are SEHNR and FQNEAQ (reference sequence). The CDR3 runs to 16 residues. The CDR3 reads CASSPGTGGGITEAFF. In DNA form, the CDR3 reads TGTGCCAGCAGCCCCGGGACAGGGGGAGGTATCACTGAAGCTTTCTTT.

This clonotype has a count of ten or more. The chain employs TRBV9 and TRBJ1-6; 8 bases match TRBD1. The germline gives CDR1 SGDLS, CDR2 YYNGEE. After removal of 3 bases from V and 4 bases from J, the junction contained 3 bases not matched to a gene. CDR3 size: 15 residues. The DNA of the CDR3 is TGTGCCAGCAGCGCCGGGACAGGATATAATTCACCCCTCCACTTT. Its protein is CASSAGTGYNSPLHF.

This clonotype has only a few counts. This sequence joins TRBV11-1 and TRBJ2-7; TRBD2 matches 13 bases. This CDR3 spans 19 amino acids. CDR1 and CDR2 (germline): SGHAT, FQDESV (reference sequence). The J segment lost 2 bases and the V segment lost 5 bases, leaving 15 bases of the junction unmatched. CDR3 sequence: CASSTSSWTSGSQPYEQYF. The CDR3 DNA follows: TGTGCCAGCAGCACCTCAAGTTGGACTAGCGGGAGTCAGCCCTACGAGCAGTACTTC.